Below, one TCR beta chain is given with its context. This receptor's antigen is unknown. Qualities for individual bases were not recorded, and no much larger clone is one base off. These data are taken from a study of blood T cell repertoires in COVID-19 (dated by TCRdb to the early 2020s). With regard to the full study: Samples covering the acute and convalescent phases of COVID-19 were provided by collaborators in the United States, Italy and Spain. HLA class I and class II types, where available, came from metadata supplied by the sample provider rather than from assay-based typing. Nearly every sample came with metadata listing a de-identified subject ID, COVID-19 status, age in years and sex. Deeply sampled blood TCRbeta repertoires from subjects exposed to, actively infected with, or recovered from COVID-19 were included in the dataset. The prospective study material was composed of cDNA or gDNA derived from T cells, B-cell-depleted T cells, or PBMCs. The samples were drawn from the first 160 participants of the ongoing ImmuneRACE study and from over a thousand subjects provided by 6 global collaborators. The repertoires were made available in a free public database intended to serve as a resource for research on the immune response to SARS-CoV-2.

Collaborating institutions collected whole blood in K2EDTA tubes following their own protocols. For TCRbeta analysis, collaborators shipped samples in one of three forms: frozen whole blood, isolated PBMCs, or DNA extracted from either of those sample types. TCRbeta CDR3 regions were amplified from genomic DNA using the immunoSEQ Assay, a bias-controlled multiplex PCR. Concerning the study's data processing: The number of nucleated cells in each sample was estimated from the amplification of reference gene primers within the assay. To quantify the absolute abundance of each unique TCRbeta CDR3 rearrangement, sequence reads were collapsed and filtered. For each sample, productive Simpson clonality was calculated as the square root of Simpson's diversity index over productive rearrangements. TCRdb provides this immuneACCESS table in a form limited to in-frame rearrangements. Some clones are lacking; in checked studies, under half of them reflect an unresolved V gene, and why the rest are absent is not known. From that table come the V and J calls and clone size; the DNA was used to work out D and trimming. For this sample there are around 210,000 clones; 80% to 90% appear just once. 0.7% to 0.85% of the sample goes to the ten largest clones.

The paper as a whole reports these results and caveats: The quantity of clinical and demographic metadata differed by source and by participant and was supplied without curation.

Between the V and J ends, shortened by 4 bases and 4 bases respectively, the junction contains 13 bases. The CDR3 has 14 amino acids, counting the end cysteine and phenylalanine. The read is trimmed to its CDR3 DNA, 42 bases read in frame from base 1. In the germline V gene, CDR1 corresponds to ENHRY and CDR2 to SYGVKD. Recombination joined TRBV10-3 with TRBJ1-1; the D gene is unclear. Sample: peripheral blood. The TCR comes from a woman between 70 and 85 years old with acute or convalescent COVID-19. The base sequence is TGTGCCATCAGTGGGCCCTCCCCTGGCACTGAAGCTTTCTTT. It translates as CAISGPSPGTEAFF.